These T cell receptor beta chains were read from a single sample in a study of shared clonotypes between healthy human individuals. Sequencing was performed with immunoSEQ multiplex PCR; in TCRdb, only in-frame clones are kept and a portion is missing. The table shows fewer than 1 million clones, with roughly 96% occurring only once. The sequencing input was naive CD8+ T cells sorted from blood. The source of these receptors is a man aged 30 to 39 in good health. Both conserved end residues are part of each CDR3. A D gene is named only where the DNA matches it firmly. Clone sizes are given selectively: once, few, many, or a class where the clone is expanded.

once	TRBV6-5	TRBJ2-7	TRBD1	CASSRPGTGGREQYF	TGTGCCAGCAGTCGTCCCGGGACAGGGGGCCGCGAGCAGTACTTC
.	TRBV4-3	TRBJ2-1	.	CASSQVSAQGDEQFF	TGCGCCAGCAGCCAAGTGAGTGCACAGGGCGATGAGCAGTTCTTC
.	TRBV4-3	TRBJ1-1	.	CASSHGEGGTEAFF	TGCGCCAGCAGCCATGGGGAAGGGGGCACTGAAGCTTTCTTT
once	TRBV7-3	TRBJ2-1	TRBD2	CASSQTSGIVNEQFF	TGTGCCAGCAGCCAAACTAGCGGGATAGTCAATGAGCAGTTCTTC
.	TRBV28	TRBJ1-5	.	CASSLLGGSDQPQHF	TGTGCCAGCAGTTTACTGGGGGGGTCGGATCAGCCCCAGCATTTT
.	TRBV15	TRBJ2-7	.	CATSRTTGPSYEQYF	TGTGCCACCAGCAGAACGACAGGACCGTCCTACGAGCAGTACTTC
.	TRBV10-1	TRBJ2-7	TRBD2	CASSVAGRAYEQYF	TGCGCCAGCAGTGTTGCCGGGAGGGCCTACGAGCAGTACTTC
.	TRBV19	TRBJ2-1	TRBD2	CASSITAGDIGDEQFF	TGTGCCAGTAGTATAACTGCGGGAGACATTGGCGATGAGCAGTTCTTC
.	TRBV5-8	TRBJ2-7	.	CASSLLGGHEQYF	TGTGCCAGCAGCCTGTTGGGGGGCCACGAGCAGTACTTC
.	TRBV7-8	TRBJ2-7	TRBD1	CASRDRETYEQYF	TGTGCCAGCCGGGACAGGGAGACCTACGAGCAGTACTTC